This is a list of T cell receptor beta chains from one sample in a study of CD8+ T cells in alopecia areata. The method was immunoSEQ multiplex PCR; TCRdb's version includes in-frame clones alone and lacks a portion of them. The sample has around 160,000 clones; roughly 60% are singletons. The material was CD4+ T cells sorted from blood, obtained at week 24, from a patient treated with tofacitinib. Receptors originate from a human donor with alopecia areata. Each CDR3 is given with its conserved first and last residue. The D gene is left open where the match is weak. A row's size may be missing; if present it is once, few, many or a size class.

cdr3_nt cdr3_aa j_call v_call d_call clone_size
TGTGCCAGCAGGGGACGGCCGAACACTGAAGCTTTCTTT CASRGRPNTEAFF TRBJ1-1 TRBV5-8 - few
TGTGCCAGCAGTAGCAGAGGGGGGGCCAACGTCCTGACTTTC CASSSRGGANVLTF TRBJ2-6 TRBV6-6 - once
TGCAGCTCGACGGGTCTGGGGAACACCGGGGAGCTGTTTTTT CSSTGLGNTGELFF TRBJ2-2 TRBV29-1 - few
TGTGCCAGTAGTATAGACCAGGGAGTCTATGGCTACACCTTC CASSIDQGVYGYTF TRBJ1-2 TRBV19 - -
TGTGCCTGGACGTATCCGGCAGGCGGCTACACCTTC CAWTYPAGGYTF TRBJ1-2 TRBV30 - few
TGTGCCAGCAGCTTAGACAGGACCTATGGCTACACCTTC CASSLDRTYGYTF TRBJ1-2 TRBV11-2 - -
TGCGCCAGCAGCTTGGGCGGTCGAGTGGGCACAACTGAAGCTTTCTTT CASSLGGRVGTTEAFF TRBJ1-1 TRBV5-1 - few
TGTGCCACCAGCCGGACAGGGCTTCGCAATCAGCCCCAGCATTTT CATSRTGLRNQPQHF TRBJ1-5 TRBV15 TRBD1 -
TGCAGCGTGGGACAGCGGGAGCAGTACTTC CSVGQREQYF TRBJ2-7 TRBV29-1 TRBD1 -
TGTGCCAGCATTAAGATAGGCACAGATACGCAGTATTTT CASIKIGTDTQYF TRBJ2-3 TRBV2 - few
TGTGCCACATACACAGGGTTCAATTCACCCCTCCACTTT CATYTGFNSPLHF TRBJ1-6 TRBV6-1 - -
TGTGCCAGCAGCTTAGGAGGCCGCGTAGGAAGAACAGATACGCAGTATTTT CASSLGGRVGRTDTQYF TRBJ2-3 TRBV7-9 - few
TGTGCCAGCAGTTTATCGGGGATAGCCTACGAGCAGTACTTC CASSLSGIAYEQYF TRBJ2-7 TRBV27 - -
TGTGCCTGGAGCAAGGCAGGGACAGGGGTTTTTTCGAACACTGAAGCTTTCTTT CAWSKAGTGVFSNTEAFF TRBJ1-1 TRBV30 TRBD1 -
TGTGCCAGCACCGAGTGGGAGGGTTCAGATACGCAGTATTTT CASTEWEGSDTQYF TRBJ2-3 TRBV7-9 TRBD2 -
TGTGCCAGCAGCAAATCCGGGACAGGGACCGGGGAGCTGTTTTTT CASSKSGTGTGELFF TRBJ2-2 TRBV2 TRBD1 -
TGTGCCAGCAGCTCGCCAGGGGCAGGTACTGAAGCTTTCTTT CASSSPGAGTEAFF TRBJ1-1 TRBV7-9 - -
TGTGCTAGTGGTGTGGGAGTAATGAACACTGAAGCTTTCTTT CASGVGVMNTEAFF TRBJ1-1 TRBV12-5 - -
TGTGCCAGCAGTACAGGACAGGGGAGACATGGCTACACCTTC CASSTGQGRHGYTF TRBJ1-2 TRBV6-5 TRBD1 -
TGTGCCAGCAGCTTAGCGCTAAGAAGCGGGGGAACAGATACGCAGTATTTT CASSLALRSGGTDTQYF TRBJ2-3 TRBV11-2 TRBD2 -
TGTGCCACCAGCAGAGATTCCGCGGCCCTCAGGCCACCCCTCCACTTT CATSRDSAALRPPLHF TRBJ1-6 TRBV15 - few
TGTGCCAGCTCAACAAACACAGATACGCAGTATTTT CASSTNTDTQYF TRBJ2-3 TRBV18 - -
TGCGCCAGCAGCTTGTCGGGGGGATTTTACGAGCAGTACTTC CASSLSGGFYEQYF TRBJ2-7 TRBV5-1 TRBD2 few
TGCAGCGGGCAGCGGGGGAGCTCCTACGAGCAGTACTTC CSGQRGSSYEQYF TRBJ2-7 TRBV29-1 TRBD2 -
TGTGCCAGCAGCCGTCTGGACAGCAATGAAGCTTTCTTT CASSRLDSNEAFF TRBJ1-1 TRBV25-1 - -
TGCAGCGTTGAACTCACACCTGGGGCCAACGTCCTGACTTTC CSVELTPGANVLTF TRBJ2-6 TRBV29-1 - once
TGTGCCAGCAAGTATAACAGGAGGTCGGCCGGGGAGCTGTTTTTT CASKYNRRSAGELFF TRBJ2-2 TRBV6-1 - -
TGCGCCAGCAGCGAGGGACAAACCCGCTCCGCTGAAGCTTTCTTT CASSEGQTRSAEAFF TRBJ1-1 TRBV5-1 - -
TGTGCCAGCAGAACGGGACAGGGACAAGAGACCCAGTACTTC CASRTGQGQETQYF TRBJ2-5 TRBV2 TRBD1 -
TGTGCCTGGTCGGGCCTTCTCCTCTACGAGCAGTACTTC CAWSGLLLYEQYF TRBJ2-7 TRBV30 - -
TGTGCCAGCAGACCAACAGGGTCCTACGAGCAGTACTTC CASRPTGSYEQYF TRBJ2-7 TRBV2 - few
TGTGCCAGCAGTTATGATAACACGCGGGACACCGGGGAGCTGTTTTTT CASSYDNTRDTGELFF TRBJ2-2 TRBV6-5 - -
TGTGCCAGCGACCAGGGGCTTGGGACAGATACGCAGTATTTT CASDQGLGTDTQYF TRBJ2-3 TRBV2 - -
TGCAGCGTCGGTCTGAGGTTGGGATATGGCTACACCTTC CSVGLRLGYGYTF TRBJ1-2 TRBV29-1 - -
TGCAGCGTGCAAACCGGGACTAGGGGAAGAGAGCAGTACTTC CSVQTGTRGREQYF TRBJ2-7 TRBV29-1 TRBD2 -
TGTGCCAGCAGTCCTGGGCGTTTGACTGAAGCTTTCTTT CASSPGRLTEAFF TRBJ1-1 TRBV6-5 - -
TGTGCCAGCAGGACTAGAGCCGGGGAGCTGTTTTTT CASRTRAGELFF TRBJ2-2 TRBV9 - few
TGCGCCAGCAGCCCCACAGGGTGGGTCTACGAGCAGTACTTC CASSPTGWVYEQYF TRBJ2-7 TRBV5-1 - -
TGCGCCAGCAGCTTGCCGAGGAACACTGAAGCTTTCTTT CASSLPRNTEAFF TRBJ1-1 TRBV5-1 - -
TGTGCCACCAGCAGCTCGGACACGGCTAACTATGGCTACACCTTC CATSSSDTANYGYTF TRBJ1-2 TRBV15 - -